This T cell receptor beta chain was retrieved from a study of beta chain features in type 1 diabetes. CDR1 and CDR2 (germline): SGHTA, FQGNSA. This CDR3 has 13 amino acids. V was shortened by 2 bases and J by 4 bases, with 7 bases between the two germline ends. Investigators reverse transcribed all isolated RNA, so they sequenced expressed TCRB transcripts. Profiling relied on immunoSEQ multiplex PCR, and the TCRdb table lists in-frame clones only, not all of them. The table includes about 360,000 clones, roughly 12% detected once. This clone has a handful of counts. The sample taken for sequencing was naive CD4+ T cells from blood. V gene TRBV7-2 combines with J gene TRBJ2-3; D remains ambiguous. This clonotype was obtained from a man aged 18 to 35 in good health. The CDR3 is CASSLRSPDTQYF. The CDR3 bases are TGTGCCAGCAGCTTACGTAGTCCAGATACGCAGTATTTT.